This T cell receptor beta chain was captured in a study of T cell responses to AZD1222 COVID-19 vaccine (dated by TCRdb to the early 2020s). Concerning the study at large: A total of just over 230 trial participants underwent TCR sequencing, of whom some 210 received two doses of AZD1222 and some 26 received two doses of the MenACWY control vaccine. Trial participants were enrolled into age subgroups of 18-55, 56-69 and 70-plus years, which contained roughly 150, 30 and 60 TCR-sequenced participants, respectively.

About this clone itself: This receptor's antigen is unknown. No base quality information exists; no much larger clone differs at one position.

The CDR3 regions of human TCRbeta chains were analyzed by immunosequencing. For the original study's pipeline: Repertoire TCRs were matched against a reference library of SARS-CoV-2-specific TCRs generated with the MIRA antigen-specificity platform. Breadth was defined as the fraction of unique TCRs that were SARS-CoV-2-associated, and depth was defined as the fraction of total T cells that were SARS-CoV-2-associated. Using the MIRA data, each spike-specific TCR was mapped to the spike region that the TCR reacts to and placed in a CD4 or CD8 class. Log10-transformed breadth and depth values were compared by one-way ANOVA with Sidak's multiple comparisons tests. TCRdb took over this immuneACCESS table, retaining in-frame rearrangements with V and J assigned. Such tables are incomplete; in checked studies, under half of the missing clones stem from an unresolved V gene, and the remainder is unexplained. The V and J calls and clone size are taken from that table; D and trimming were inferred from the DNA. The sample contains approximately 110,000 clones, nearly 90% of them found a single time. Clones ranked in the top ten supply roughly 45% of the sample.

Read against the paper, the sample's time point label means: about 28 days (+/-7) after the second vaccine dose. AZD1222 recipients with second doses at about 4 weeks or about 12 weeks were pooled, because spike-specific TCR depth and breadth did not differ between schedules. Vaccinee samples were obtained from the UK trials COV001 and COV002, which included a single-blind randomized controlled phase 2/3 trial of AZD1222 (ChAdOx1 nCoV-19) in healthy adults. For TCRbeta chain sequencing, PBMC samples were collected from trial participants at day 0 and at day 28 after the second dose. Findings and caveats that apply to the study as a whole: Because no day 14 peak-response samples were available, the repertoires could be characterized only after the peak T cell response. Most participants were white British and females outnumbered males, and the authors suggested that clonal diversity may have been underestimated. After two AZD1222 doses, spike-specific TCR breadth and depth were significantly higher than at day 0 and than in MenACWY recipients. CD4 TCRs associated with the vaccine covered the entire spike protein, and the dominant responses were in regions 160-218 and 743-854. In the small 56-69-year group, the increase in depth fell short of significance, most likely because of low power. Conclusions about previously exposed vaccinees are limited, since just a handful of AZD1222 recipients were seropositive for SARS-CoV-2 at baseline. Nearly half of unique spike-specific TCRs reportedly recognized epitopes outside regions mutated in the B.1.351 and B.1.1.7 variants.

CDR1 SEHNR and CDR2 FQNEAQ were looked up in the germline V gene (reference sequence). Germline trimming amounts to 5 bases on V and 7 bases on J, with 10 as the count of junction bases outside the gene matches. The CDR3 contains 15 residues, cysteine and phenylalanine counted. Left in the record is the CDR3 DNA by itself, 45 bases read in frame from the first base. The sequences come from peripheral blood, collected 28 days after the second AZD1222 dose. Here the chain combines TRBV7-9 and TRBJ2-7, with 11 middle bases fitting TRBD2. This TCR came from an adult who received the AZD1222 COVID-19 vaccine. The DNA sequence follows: TGTGCCAGCAGCCCCCGACTAGCGGGGAGATGGGAGCAGTACTTC. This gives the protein CASSPRLAGRWEQYF.